Each of the 20 T cell receptor beta chains below was sequenced from the same sample in a study of T cell responses to AZD1222 COVID-19 vaccine. Assay used: immunoSEQ multiplex PCR; TCRdb lists only in-frame clones, some missing. The sample includes 110,000 or so clones, 80% to 95% of them seen just once. Sequences were derived from peripheral blood, sampled 28 days after the second dose of the MenACWY control vaccine. These receptors all stem from an adult who received the MenACWY meningococcal vaccine as a control.

The chain is built from TRBV6-5 and TRBJ1-6; tentative D call: TRBD1 (5 bases). V was pared by 10 bases and J by 7 bases, with 14 bases between. Germline CDR1 is MNHEY and CDR2 is SVGAGI. The CDR3 contains 13 residues. Here the CDR3 reads CATELGRNSPLHF. CDR3 in DNA: TGTGCCACTGAGTTGGGGCGAAATTCACCCCTCCACTTT.

In DNA form, the CDR3 reads TGTGCCAGCAGTGAAGCTACTAGCAAAAACATTCAGTACTTC. Encoded protein: CASSEATSKNIQYF. The chain carries TRBV2 and TRBJ2-4; TRBD2 might be the D (5 bases). Germline V gene data show CDR1 as SNHLY and CDR2 as FYNNEI. V was clipped by 0 bases and J by 3 bases, with 6 bases between them. The CDR3 has 14 amino acids.

The chain links TRBV5-5 to TRBJ1-4; unclear D gene. This CDR3 is built from 14 residues. CDR1 is SGHKS, CDR2 YYEKEE, per germline (reference sequence). Trimming shortened V by 0 bases and J by 4 bases, and 7 bases separated the two germline ends. CDR3 loop: CASSLGGYNEKLFF. The CDR3 DNA reads TGTGCCAGCAGCTTGGGAGGTTATAATGAAAAACTGTTTTTT.

This chain connects TRBV18 to TRBJ2-1; the D gene could be TRBD1 or TRBD2 (5 bases each). CDR3 length: 15 amino acids. With 3 bases removed from V and 0 bases from J, the gap between germline ends came to 9 bases. Germline assignment: CDR1 KGHSH and CDR2 LQKENI. The CDR3 DNA reads as TGTGCCAGCTCACCGGCAGGGAGCTCCTACAATGAGCAGTTCTTC. It is translated as CASSPAGSSYNEQFF.

The CDR3 DNA is TGTGCCAGTCGGGGCCGACCCACCGGGGAGCTGTTTTTT. Residues: CASRGRPTGELFF. The V gene is TRBV28, the J gene TRBJ2-2; either TRBD1 or TRBD2 may supply D (5 bases each). Trimming shortened V by 9 bases and J by 4 bases, and 12 bases separated the two germline ends. The CDR3 has 13 amino acids. Germline-derived CDR1 and CDR2 are MDHEN and SYDVKM. Filled out from reference TRBV28 and TRBJ2-2, the complete variable domain reads DVKVTQSSRYLVKRTGEKVFLECVQDMDHENMFWYRQDPGLGLRLIYFSYDVKMKEKGDIPEGYSVSREKKERFSLILESASTNQTSMYLCASRGRPTGELFFGEGSRLTVL.

This clone was observed once. The V gene is TRBV14, the J gene TRBJ1-5; no definite D call. This CDR3 contains 15 residues. Germline V gene data show CDR1 as SGHDN and CDR2 as FVKESK. V lost 5 bases to trimming and J lost 0 bases, with 11 bases between them. DNA of the CDR3: TGTGCCAGCAGCTTACAGCGGTTTAGCAATCAGCCCCAGCATTTT. This encodes CASSLQRFSNQPQHF.

In its sample, this clone was seen once. The chain has TRBV2 and TRBJ2-5; tentative D call: TRBD1 (5 bases). The V gene lost 5 bases and the J gene lost 0 bases, with 13 bases spanning the gap. Germline CDR1 is SNHLY and CDR2 is FYNNEI. CDR3 size: 15 residues. CDR3: CASSLRVGYQETQYF. The CDR3 region has the DNA TGTGCCAGCAGTCTCAGGGTGGGGTACCAAGAGACCCAGTACTTC.

The chain joins TRBV7-2 to TRBJ1-6; TRBD1 is a possible D gene (5 bases). The CDR3 length is 14 residues. CDR1 and CDR2 (germline): SGHTA, FQGNSA. Between the trimmed V and J ends, which lost 2 bases and 6 bases, there was a span of 8 bases. The CDR3 region is CASSLWGSNSPLHF. The CDR3 DNA reads TGTGCCAGCAGCTTATGGGGCAGTAATTCACCCCTCCACTTT. Full variable domain (remainder filled in from reference TRBV7-2 and TRBJ1-6): GAGVSQSPSNKVTEKGKDVELRCDPISGHTALYWYRQSLGQGLEFLIYFQGNSAPDKSGLPSDRFSAERTGGSVSTLTIQRTQQEDSAVYLCASSLWGSNSPLHFGNGTRLTVT.

V and J are TRBV2 and TRBJ2-7, with 12 positions matching TRBD2. Germline V gene lookup returns CDR1 SNHLY and CDR2 FYNNEI. With 6 bases clipped from V and 3 bases from J, the junction kept 6 bases outside the gene matches. The CDR3 is made up of 15 amino acids. The CDR3 region is CASSQTSGSIYEQYF. CDR3 DNA: TGTGCCAGCAGCCAGACTAGCGGGAGTATCTACGAGCAGTACTTC.

V gene TRBV5-5 combines with J gene TRBJ1-5; TRBD1 aligns across 8 bases. The CDR3 has 16 residues. Germline-derived CDR1 and CDR2 are SGHKS and YYEKEE (reference sequence). Unmatched junction bases numbered 4, after V lost 0 bases and J lost 2 bases. CDR3 sequence: CASSLGQGSGNQPQHF. CDR3 nucleotides: TGTGCCAGCAGCTTGGGACAGGGGTCGGGCAATCAGCCCCAGCATTTT.

V and J are TRBV5-1 and TRBJ2-1, with D perhaps TRBD2 (5 bases). The ends were cut back, 0 bases at V and 6 bases at J, with 10 bases in the middle. Germline V gene lookup returns CDR1 SGHRS and CDR2 YFSETQ. This CDR3 comprises 14 residues. The CDR3 here is CASSLGDLANEQFF. CDR3 nucleotide sequence: TGCGCCAGCAGCTTGGGGGATCTAGCCAATGAGCAGTTCTTC.

V gene TRBV15 combines with J gene TRBJ2-1, with D tentatively TRBD2 (6 bases). The germline V and J ends were trimmed by 3 bases and 4 bases, with 10 bases remaining between them. CDR3 length: 14 amino acids. CDR1 LNHNV and CDR2 YYDKDF come from the germline V gene (reference sequence). The CDR3 region is CATSRGTGYNEQFF. The CDR3 region has the DNA TGTGCCACCAGCAGGGGGACTGGTTACAATGAGCAGTTCTTC. The full variable domain, in which reference TRBV15 and TRBJ2-1 provide the parts outside the CDR3, is DAMVIQNPRYQVTQFGKPVTLSCSQTLNHNVMYWYQQKSSQAPKLLFHYYDKDFNNEADTPDNFQSRRPNTSFCFLDIRSPGLGDTAMYLCATSRGTGYNEQFFGPGTRLTVL.

The rearrangement joins TRBV2 to TRBJ2-5, with 7 bases fitting TRBD1. CDR3 length equals 12 residues. Trimming cost V 6 bases and J 5 bases; bases outside gene matches: 3. Germline CDR1 reads SNHLY; CDR2 reads FYNNEI. The CDR3 DNA sequence: TGTGCCAGCAGGACAGGGATGGAGACCCAGTACTTC. Its translation is CASRTGMETQYF.

V usage is TRBV5-1 and J usage is TRBJ1-6, with 11 bases fitting TRBD1. The length of the CDR3 is 16 residues. CDR1 and CDR2 from the germline V gene are SGHRS and YFSETQ. Trimming cost V 4 bases and J 9 bases; bases outside gene matches: 9. CDR3 protein: CASSVYGQGAPSPLHF. As DNA, the CDR3 is TGCGCCAGCAGCGTTTACGGACAGGGGGCGCCTTCACCCCTCCACTTT.

The J gene is TRBJ2-5, the V gene TRBV7-9, with TRBD1 identical over 10 bases. From germline, CDR1 is SEHNR and CDR2 FQNEAQ (reference sequence). V dropped 1 base and J dropped 1; count of bases not matched to a gene: 3. The CDR3 consists of 16 residues. The CDR3 is CASSLGTGGFQETQYF. CDR3 nucleotides: TGTGCCAGCAGCTTAGGGACAGGGGGTTTCCAAGAGACCCAGTACTTC.

This clone has only one observation. V usage is TRBV7-3 and J usage is TRBJ1-2, with TRBD1 as a possible D gene (6 bases). The CDR3 spans 13 residues. The germline CDR1 and CDR2 sequences are SGHTA and FQGTGA. Trimming pared 6 bases from V and 7 bases from J, leaving 15 bases between. The CDR3 region is CASSPPGGGGYTF. Written as DNA, the CDR3 is TGTGCCAGCAGTCCCCCGGGGGGCGGTGGCTACACCTTC.

The V call is TRBV20-1, the J call TRBJ1-2, with D uncertain. This CDR3 is 11 amino acids long. Germline V CDR1 and CDR2: DFQATT, SNEGSKA (reference sequence). Trimming took off 6 bases at V and 5 bases at J, with 10 bases between the two ends. In DNA, the CDR3 is TGCAGTGCCCTGGATGATTATGGCTACACCTTC. Translation gives CSALDDYGYTF.

This rearrangement joins TRBV9 to TRBJ2-2; D is possibly TRBD1 (5 bases). Trimming removed 4 bases from V and 6 bases from J, with 13 bases in between. This CDR3 spans 14 amino acids. Germline V gives CDR1 SGDLS, CDR2 YYNGEE. CDR3: CASSPSPRAGELFF. CDR3 sequence (DNA): TGTGCCAGCAGCCCGAGCCCCAGGGCCGGGGAGCTGTTTTTT.

This clone was seen a few times. V is TRBV15 and J is TRBJ2-1; D remains unclear. Trimming took off 2 bases at V and 8 bases at J, with 16 bases between the two ends. Per the germline V gene, CDR1 is LNHNV and CDR2 is YYDKDF (reference sequence). This CDR3 contains 15 residues. This chain's CDR3 is CATSRNNGWPDEQFF. The CDR3 DNA reads TGTGCCACCAGCAGAAACAATGGCTGGCCCGATGAGCAGTTCTTC.

The gene calls are TRBV5-1 and TRBJ1-6; D unclear. V was cut by 2 bases and J by 1 base, with 7 bases left in between. CDR1 SGHRS and CDR2 YFSETQ come from the germline V gene. CDR3 length: 15 amino acids. The CDR3 DNA follows: TGCGCCAGCAGCTTCGGGGTTTCCTATAATTCACCCCTCCACTTT. It codes for CASSFGVSYNSPLHF.